The 9 T cell receptor beta chains given below trace back to one sample, sequenced in a study of vaccination effects on CD4 cells after COVID-19. For these receptors, no antigen is known. After expansion with viral peptide pools in the ViraFEST assay, antigen-specific CD4+ T cells were sequenced. When ten to eleven days of culture had elapsed, CD4+ T cells were isolated. Participants were given two doses of BNT162b2 or mRNA-1273 vaccine. The assay was immunoSEQ multiplex PCR, and TCRdb's table has in-frame clones only and misses some. In the table there are tens of thousands of clones, 65% to 75% of which are singletons. The specimen comprised CD4+ T cells from PBMCs cultured with HCoV-OC43 spike peptides, sampled after COVID-19 vaccination. Documented subset: HCoV-OC43 spike overlapping peptide pool stimulation. The receptors originated from a human donor who received a COVID-19 vaccine.

The chain combines TRBV5-1 with TRBJ2-7, with D possibly being TRBD2 (5 bases). CDR1 and CDR2 (germline): SGHRS, YFSETQ. Trimming removed 1 base from V and 4 bases from J, with 27 bases in between. There are 19 residues in the CDR3. The CDR3 DNA reads TGCGCCAGCAGCTTGAGGGTTGCGGCTGACGCGGTTCGGGAATACGAGCAGTACTTC. Its protein is CASSLRVAADAVREYEQYF. Based on the CDR3 plus reference TRBV5-1 and TRBJ2-7, the full variable domain is KAGVTQTPRYLIKTRGQQVTLSCSPISGHRSVSWYQQTPGQGLQFLFEYFSETQRNKGNFPGRFSGRQFSNSRSEMNVSTLELGDSALYLCASSLRVAADAVREYEQYFGPGTRLTVT.

The V call is TRBV27, the J call TRBJ1-5; 8 bases line up with TRBD1. The CDR3 is 15 residues long. The germline V gene encodes CDR1 MNHEY and CDR2 SMNVEV (reference sequence). Germline trimming cut 6 bases from V and 5 bases from J; bases unmatched to any gene: 9. The CDR3 DNA is TGTGCCAGCAGCCCAAGGGACAGGACCTATCAGCCCCAGCATTTT. Residues: CASSPRDRTYQPQHF.

CDR3 in DNA: TGTGCCAGCAGCCCCCCCAACGGCCGAGAAGCTTTCTTT. This gives the protein CASSPPNGREAFF. The chain is built from TRBV7-9 and TRBJ1-1; D is unclear. The germline V gene encodes CDR1 SEHNR and CDR2 FQNEAQ (reference sequence). V lost 5 bases, J lost 8 bases, and 15 bases lay in between. The CDR3 has 13 residues.

CDR3 region: CASSLVGGLGGAINEQFF. DNA for the CDR3: TGTGCCAGCAGCTTAGTAGGGGGACTAGGGGGCGCGATCAATGAGCAGTTCTTC. The chain employs TRBV7-9 and TRBJ2-1, with D possibly being TRBD2 (8 bases). This CDR3 region has 18 residues. Trimming shortened V by 1 base and J by 6 bases, and 22 bases separated the two germline ends. The germline gives CDR1 SEHNR, CDR2 FQNEAQ (reference sequence).

The genes are TRBV5-8 and TRBJ1-6, with no clear D. This CDR3 is 11 amino acids long. Germline CDR1 SGHTS, CDR2 YDEGEE. Trimming took off 6 bases at V and 8 bases at J, with 6 bases between the two ends. CDR3 sequence (DNA): TGTGCCAGCACAATGGATTCACCCCTCCACTTT. It yields the protein CASTMDSPLHF.

The gene calls are TRBV5-5 and TRBJ2-3; 9 bases are a match to TRBD1. The junction had 1 base not matched to a gene; V was cut back by 0 bases and J by 5 bases. In germline, CDR1 is SGHKS, CDR2 YYEKEE (reference sequence). The CDR3 is made up of 14 amino acids. The CDR3 nucleotides read TGTGCCAGCAGCTTGGGGACAGGGGTAGATACGCAGTATTTT. Translating gives CASSLGTGVDTQYF.

The J gene is TRBJ2-5, the V gene TRBV14; unclear D gene. Germline V lookup: CDR1 SGHDN, CDR2 FVKESK. This CDR3 is built from 14 residues. Trimming removed 0 bases at V and 5 bases at J, with 10 bases between. The CDR3 region is CASSQDLWRETQYF. The CDR3, as DNA: TGTGCCAGCAGCCAAGATCTGTGGCGGGAGACCCAGTACTTC.

The chain couples TRBV15 to TRBJ2-7; D is possibly TRBD2 (7 bases). Trimming took off 1 base at V and 3 bases at J, with 13 bases between the two ends. The CDR3 extends over 15 amino acids. The germline V gene has CDR1 LNHNV and CDR2 YYDKDF (reference sequence). The CDR3: CATSRAGEGRYEQYF. In nucleotides, the CDR3 is TGTGCCACCAGCAGAGCAGGGGAGGGCCGCTACGAGCAGTACTTC. Full variable domain (missing parts from reference TRBV15 and TRBJ2-7): DAMVIQNPRYQVTQFGKPVTLSCSQTLNHNVMYWYQQKSSQAPKLLFHYYDKDFNNEADTPDNFQSRRPNTSFCFLDIRSPGLGDTAMYLCATSRAGEGRYEQYFGPGTRLTVT.

The V call is TRBV29-1, the J call TRBJ1-1; D call uncertain. Looked up from germline, CDR1 is SQVTM and CDR2 is ANQGSEA. The CDR3 is 12 residues long. Trimming cost V 7 bases and J 6 bases, with 15 bases left between them. The CDR3 DNA reads as TGCAGCGCCTCCGGGAGGCACTCTGAAGCTTTCTTT. Amino acid sequence: CSASGRHSEAFF.